One TCR beta chain is described in this entry. This sample is part of a study of cytomegalovirus exposure and HLA in healthy donors. Whole-study context: The 120 or so validation repertoires were reported in a later analysis to have been generated on the same platform as the roughly 630 first-cohort repertoires.

With 0 bases removed from V and 4 bases from J, the gap between germline ends came to 9 bases. Germline values: CDR1 MNHEY, CDR2 SMNVEV (reference sequence). There are 15 residues in the CDR3. Repertoires were generated with immunoSEQ multiplex PCR, while TCRdb's copy carries only in-frame clones and drops some. The sample lists some 120,000 clones, 85% to 90% occurring once. The specimen sequenced was PBMCs. The rearrangement uses TRBV27 and TRBJ2-2; D may be TRBD2 (6 bases). This clonotype was sampled from a man aged 30-40 years in good health and CMV-seronegative. The CDR3 DNA reads TGTGCCAGCAGTTTATCCGGGGGTCTCACCGGGGAGCTGTTTTTT. This codes for CASSLSGGLTGELFF.